This TCR beta chain appears in the sequencing data of a study of blood T cell repertoires in COVID-19 (dated by TCRdb to about 2020). Turning to the overall study: Samples covering the acute and convalescent phases of COVID-19 were provided by collaborators in the United States, Italy and Spain. Deeply sampled blood TCRbeta repertoires from subjects exposed to, actively infected with, or recovered from COVID-19 were included in the dataset. The material from the prospective study consisted of cDNA or gDNA derived from T cells, B-cell-depleted T cells, or PBMCs. The samples were drawn from the first 160 participants of the ongoing ImmuneRACE study and from 1,254 subjects provided by 6 global collaborators. Where available, HLA class I and class II types were taken from metadata supplied by the sample provider and were not determined by assay-based typing. The repertoires were made available in a free public database intended to serve as a resource for research on the immune response to SARS-CoV-2. Nearly every sample came with metadata listing a de-identified subject ID, COVID-19 status, age in years and sex. Study-level results and caveats: How much clinical and demographic metadata was included differed by source and by participant, and the metadata was provided uncurated.

CDR3 length: 16 amino acids, cysteine to phenylalanine. The kept DNA is CDR3 alone, 48 bases in frame from the first base. The germline V end is reduced by 4 bases and the J end by 8 bases; junction bases left unmatched: 12. The germline V gene (reference sequence) yields MNHEY for CDR1 and SMNVEV for CDR2. TCRbeta CDR3 regions were amplified from genomic DNA by means of the immunoSEQ Assay, a bias-controlled multiplex PCR. The authors processed their data as follows. The number of nucleated cells in each sample was estimated from the amplification of reference gene primers within the assay. To quantify the absolute abundance of each unique TCRbeta CDR3 rearrangement, sequence reads were collapsed and filtered. For each sample, productive Simpson clonality was calculated as the square root of Simpson's diversity index across productive rearrangements. This is the immuneACCESS table as TCRdb keeps it, with only in-frame sequences that have V and J called. A part of the clones is gone; compared with another copy, unresolved V genes explain less than half, and the rest is unexplained. Clonal size and the V and J genes are those of that table, whereas D and trimming came from the DNA. For this sample the table gives about 140,000 clones, of which about 86% were detected only once. In total, the top ten clones hold 8% to 9% of the sample.

A note on this clone: This clone's antigen is unknown. Within one base of it there is no much larger clone, and no base qualities were kept.

The collaborating institutions used their own protocols to collect whole blood in K2EDTA tubes. For TCRbeta analysis, collaborators shipped samples as frozen whole blood, isolated PBMCs, or DNA extracted from either of those sample types. This chain is built from TRBV27 and TRBJ2-2, with 8 bases aligning to TRBD1. The sample was peripheral blood. The receptor comes from a woman between 50 and 59 years old with active or convalescent COVID-19. The CDR3 here reads CASSSRDRQPKGELFF. The sequence in DNA is TGTGCCAGCAGTTCGAGGGACAGGCAACCTAAAGGGGAGCTGTTTTTT.